This T cell receptor (beta chain) comes out of a study of graft-versus-host responses after intestinal transplantation. Study-level results: Within allografts, high graft-versus-host to host-versus-graft clonal ratios were seen among patients with graft-donor T cell macrochimerism.

Lymphocytes (intraepithelial and lamina propria) were released by processing the graft tissue. About this clone itself: Antigen specificity is unknown.

Only in-frame clones appear in the TCRdb table, and some are missing; sequencing was by immunoSEQ multiplex PCR. The sample includes about 15,000 clones, roughly two thirds of them seen just once. The receptor was derived from a human patient who received an intestinal transplant, so some T cells may come from the graft donor. This specimen consisted of ileum tissue, obtained roughly 720 days after intestinal transplantation.

As DNA, the CDR3 is TGTGCCAGCAGTTTCAGGGTTAATTCACCCCTCCACTTT. Protein product: CASSFRVNSPLHF. This chain connects TRBV27 to TRBJ1-6, with D tentatively TRBD1 (5 bases). The CDR3 is 13 amino acids. Trimming removed 3 bases at V and 6 bases at J, with 6 bases between. The germline CDR1 and CDR2 sequences are MNHEY and SMNVEV (reference sequence).